These 24 T cell receptor beta chains came from one sample sequenced in a study of regulatory T cells in long-lasting Graves disease. According to the study, TCR beta libraries were built with iRepertoire HTBI primers and CDR3-region Arm-PCR. MiXCR, run by TCRdb on the multiplex PCR reads, gives a single entry per CDR3 protein. The repertoire holds 350,000 to 450,000 distinct CDR3 sequences, roughly a fifth seen once, with 13% to 15% in the top ten. Specified time point: persistent/refractory GD, antithyroid drugs over 5 years with positive TRAb. From PBMCs, RNA was extracted and then used to make the TCR library. The sequencing used peripheral blood mononuclear cells (PBMCs), collected when the disease was refractory, from a patient treated with antithyroid drugs. The receptors shown here come from a female donor with Graves disease.

This clonotype came up many times. A read error may produce the germline difference seen at one junction end. The V and J genes are TRBV2 and TRBJ1-4; D remains unclear. The CDR3 has 10 residues. Germline lookup yields CDR1 SNHLY and CDR2 FYNNEI. CDR3 in amino acids: CASSEEKLFF. DNA for the CDR3: TGTGCCAGCAGCGAAGAAAAACTGTTTTTT.

J is TRBJ2-7 and V is TRBV19; possible D gene TRBD2, 7 bases. The CDR3 covers 14 residues. In germline, CDR1 is LNHDA, CDR2 SQIVND (reference sequence). The V and J ends lost 4 bases and 6 bases respectively, with 16 bases between them. The DNA for the CDR3 is TGTGCCAGTAGTACCGGGGGGCGGCCCGGCGAGCAGTACTTC. Protein sequence: CASSTGGRPGEQYF. Based on the CDR3 plus reference TRBV19 and TRBJ2-7, the full variable domain is DGGITQSPKYLFRKEGQNVTLSCEQNLNHDAMYWYRQDPGQGLRLIYYSQIVNDFQKGDIAEGYSVSREKKESFPLTVTSAQKNPTAFYLCASSTGGRPGEQYFGPGTRLTVT.

The table lists this clonotype with many counts. The V and J genes are TRBV20-1 and TRBJ2-7; perhaps TRBD2 as D (6 bases). The length of the CDR3 is 12 residues. The germline gives CDR1 DFQATT, CDR2 SNEGSKA (reference sequence). Trimming cost V 7 bases and J 5 bases, with 15 bases left between them. This CDR3 is CSGIAGLHEQYF. The CDR3 nucleotides read TGCAGTGGAATTGCGGGATTGCACGAGCAGTACTTC.

There are many counts of this clonotype. The chain carries TRBV6-1 and TRBJ1-6; D uncertain. The CDR3 sequence is 16 residues long. Germline V gene lookup returns CDR1 MNHNS and CDR2 SASEGT. V lost 6 bases, J lost 0 bases, and 12 bases lay in between. DNA for the CDR3: TGTGCCAGCAGGAACAAAGAGAGCTCCTATAATTCACCCCTCCACTTT. It codes for CASRNKESSYNSPLHF.

This clonotype was recorded at least ten times. This chain links TRBV2 with TRBJ1-2; TRBD1 aligns across 11 bases. The V gene's germline CDR1 is SNHLY and CDR2 FYNNEI. V dropped 0 bases and J dropped 6; count of bases not matched to a gene: 12. The CDR3 is 18 residues long. CDR3 in amino acids: CASSEAVWTGGGLDGYTF. As DNA, the CDR3 is TGTGCCAGCAGTGAAGCGGTCTGGACAGGGGGCGGTCTCGATGGCTACACCTTC.

This clonotype appeared a single time. The CDR3 DNA sequence: TGCGCCAGCAGCTTGTTGGCGGGAGAAGATACGCAGTATTTT. Translation gives CASSLLAGEDTQYF. The chain has TRBV5-1 and TRBJ2-3; TRBD2 matches at 7 bases. CDR3 length: 14 residues. V lost 1 base and J lost 5; bases outside the gene matches: 4. Looked up from germline, CDR1 is SGHRS and CDR2 is YFSETQ.

This clonotype was observed many times. This chain uses TRBV15 with TRBJ1-3; D perhaps matches TRBD1 (6 bases). CDR1 is LNHNV and CDR2 is YYDKDF in the germline V gene (reference sequence). Trimming took off 0 bases at V and 0 bases at J, with 12 bases between the two ends. This CDR3 is built from 17 residues. The CDR3 is CATSRDIEGDSGNTIYF. The CDR3 coding sequence is TGTGCCACCAGCAGAGACATCGAGGGGGACTCTGGAAACACCATATATTTT.

This clonotype was seen many times. Here the CDR3 omits its conserved ending phenylalanine or tryptophan, so a read error is the likely source. The V call is TRBV12-5, the J call TRBJ1-1; perhaps TRBD1 as D (6 bases). Trimming removed 5 bases from V and 6 bases from J, with 10 bases in between. This CDR3 contains 12 residues. Looked up from germline, CDR1 is LGHNT and CDR2 is FRNRAP. In DNA, the CDR3 is TGTGCTAGTGGTGCACAGGGATCTGAAGCTTTCCTT. Residues: CASGAQGSEAFL.

This clonotype showed up just a few times. The V gene is TRBV7-6, the J gene TRBJ2-7; D is perhaps TRBD1 (6 bases). V lost 5 bases to trimming and J lost 6 bases, with 17 bases between them. The germline gives CDR1 SGHVS, CDR2 FNYEAQ. The CDR3 covers 14 residues. The CDR3 reads CASSPTGTLAEQYF. The CDR3 DNA is TGTGCCAGCAGCCCCACCGGGACACTCGCCGAGCAGTACTTC.

This rearrangement joins TRBV19 to TRBJ2-4; 9 bases are a match to TRBD1. CDR3 length equals 15 residues. Looked up from germline, CDR1 is LNHDA and CDR2 is SQIVND (reference sequence). With 4 bases clipped from V and 6 bases from J, the junction kept 7 bases outside the gene matches. The CDR3 protein is CASSSMGQGGNIQYF. For the CDR3, the DNA is TGTGCCAGTAGTAGCATGGGACAGGGTGGAAACATTCAGTACTTC. The entire variable domain, with the rest obtained from reference TRBV19 and TRBJ2-4, is as follows: DGGITQSPKYLFRKEGQNVTLSCEQNLNHDAMYWYRQDPGQGLRLIYYSQIVNDFQKGDIAEGYSVSREKKESFPLTVTSAQKNPTAFYLCASSSMGQGGNIQYFGAGTRLSVL.

This clonotype was counted at least ten times. The gene calls are TRBV28 and TRBJ2-7; D might be TRBD1 or TRBD2, each matching 6 bases. This CDR3 spans 14 amino acids. The V end was cut by 4 bases, the J end by 3 bases, with 13 bases between. Germline V gene data show CDR1 as MDHEN and CDR2 as SYDVKM. The chain's CDR3 is CASSSGGDYYEQYF. The CDR3 DNA sequence: TGTGCCAGCAGTTCCGGGGGCGACTACTACGAGCAGTACTTC.

This clonotype occurred many times. The chain links TRBV28 to TRBJ1-5; D not certain. This CDR3 has 14 amino acids. V lost 5 bases and J lost 3, with 11 bases in between. CDR1 is MDHEN, CDR2 SYDVKM, per germline. CDR3 residues: CASSDTVFNQPQHF. Written as DNA, the CDR3 is TGTGCCAGCAGTGACACAGTTTTCAATCAGCCCCAGCATTTT.

This clonotype was seen at least ten times. The V gene is TRBV15, the J gene TRBJ2-7; maybe TRBD2 (5 bases). The germline V gene has CDR1 LNHNV and CDR2 YYDKDF (reference sequence). Trimming shortened V by 3 bases and J by 7 bases, and 10 bases separated the two germline ends. This CDR3 contains 12 residues. CDR3 protein: CATSRDWREQYF. In nucleotides, the CDR3 is TGTGCCACCAGCAGGGACTGGCGGGAGCAGTACTTC.

In this sample, this clonotype turned up a few times. V usage is TRBV3-1 and J usage is TRBJ1-1; TRBD1 aligns across 8 bases. The germline V gene encodes CDR1 LGHDT and CDR2 YNNKEL (reference sequence). V was pared by 5 bases and J by 7 bases, with 9 bases of the junction left unmatched. The CDR3 loop spans 14 amino acids. The CDR3 loop is CASSGRDRFSEAFF. The CDR3 nucleotides are TGTGCCAGCAGCGGCCGGGACAGGTTCAGTGAAGCTTTCTTT.

This clonotype was seen repeatedly, ten times or more. The chain couples TRBV30 to TRBJ2-4; 7 bases fit TRBD1. Germline V gene sequence: CDR1 GTSNPN, CDR2 SVGIG (reference sequence). V gave up 2 bases and J gave up 6 bases; unmatched junction bases: 7. This CDR3 comprises 14 residues. CDR3 in amino acids: CAWSKRDSANIQYF. The CDR3 DNA is TGTGCCTGGAGTAAAAGGGACAGTGCAAACATTCAGTACTTC.

This clonotype was recorded many times. CDR3 amino acids: CASSLTPSSGETQYF. The CDR3 DNA reads TGTGCCAGCAGCTTAACGCCGTCTAGCGGAGAGACCCAGTACTTC. J is TRBJ2-5 and V is TRBV7-3, with TRBD2 matching over 7 bases. Germline V CDR1 and CDR2: SGHTA, FQGTGA. The CDR3 length is 15 residues. J lost 4 bases, V lost 0 bases, and 5 bases had no gene match.

The CDR3, as DNA: TGTGCCAGTAGTATTGCCAATTCACCCCTCCACTTT. It yields the protein CASSIANSPLHF. The rearrangement links TRBV19 to TRBJ1-6; D gene unclear. CDR3 length equals 12 residues. Between the trimmed V and J ends, which lost 3 bases and 7 bases, there was a span of 4 bases. CDR1 is LNHDA and CDR2 is SQIVND in the germline V gene (reference sequence).

This clonotype showed up many times. The rearrangement joins TRBV6-1 to TRBJ1-5; unclear D gene. CDR3 size: 14 residues. Trimming removed 1 base from V and 5 bases from J, with 9 bases in between. The germline V gene encodes CDR1 MNHNS and CDR2 SASEGT. For the CDR3, the DNA is TGTGCCAGCAGTGAAGTCACACCCGATCAGCCCCAGCATTTT. Translation: CASSEVTPDQPQHF.

The gene calls are TRBV6-1 and TRBJ2-3; TRBD1 agrees at 7 bases. The CDR3 has 16 amino acids. V gave up 9 bases and J gave up 2 bases; unmatched junction bases: 14. Germline V gene sequence: CDR1 MNHNS, CDR2 SASEGT. CDR3: CASKLGTAKITDTQYF. The CDR3 bases are TGTGCCAGTAAGCTAGGGACAGCAAAGATCACAGATACGCAGTATTTT.

The CDR3 DNA sequence: TGTGCCAGCAGTGCCATAGGGGGCGGGAGTGGAGATACGCAGTATTTT. Its protein product is CASSAIGGGSGDTQYF. The V and J genes are TRBV2 and TRBJ2-3, with D perhaps matching TRBD1 or TRBD2 (7 bases each). The germline CDR1 and CDR2 sequences are SNHLY and FYNNEI. The CDR3 is 16 residues long. V lost 4 bases and J lost 5, with 19 bases in between. Combining the CDR3 with reference TRBV2 and TRBJ2-3 gives the whole variable domain EPEVTQTPSHQVTQMGQEVILRCVPISNHLYFYWYRQILGQKVEFLVSFYNNEISEKSEIFDDQFSVERPDGSNFTLKIRSTKLEDSAMYFCASSAIGGGSGDTQYFGPGTRLTVL.

With regard to this clonotype: Being one base from a much bigger clone, this may be a read error. The J gene is TRBJ1-2, the V gene TRBV6-2 or TRBV6-3; TRBD1 might be the D (5 bases). Trimming removed 6 bases at V and 4 bases at J, with 12 bases between. Germline V gene data show CDR1 as MNHEY and CDR2 as SVGEGT. The CDR3 consists of 13 residues. The CDR3 spells CASRRDSFYGYTF. In DNA, the CDR3 is TGTGCCAGCAGGAGAGACAGTTTCTATGGCTACACCTTC.

Of note for this clonotype: One base away lies a much larger clone, so this may be a sequencing read error. V gene TRBV5-4 combines with J gene TRBJ2-7; a weak D match, TRBD2 (6 bases). Germline V gene data show CDR1 as SGHNT and CDR2 as YYREEE (reference sequence). This CDR3 has 14 amino acids. The CDR3 protein is CAGSFGGENYEQYF. The CDR3 coding sequence is TGTGCCGGCAGCTTTGGCGGGGAGAACTACGAGCAGTACTTC. The whole variable domain, filled in from reference TRBV5-4 and TRBJ2-7, reads ETGVTQSPTHLIKTRGQQVTLRCSSQSGHNTVSWYQQALGQGPQFIFQYYREEENGRGNFPPRFSGLQFPNYSSELNVNALELDDSALYLCAGSFGGENYEQYFGPGTRLTVT.

The chain joins TRBV12-3 or TRBV12-4 to TRBJ2-3; 12 bases are a match to TRBD2. CDR3 size: 16 residues. V gave up 6 bases and J gave up 4 bases; unmatched junction bases: 8. Here the CDR3 DNA reads TGTGCCAGCAGCCCGACTAGCGGGAGATCACCAGATACGCAGTATTTT. This sequence encodes CASSPTSGRSPDTQYF.

In its sample, this clonotype was seen many times. The J gene is TRBJ1-6, the V gene TRBV20-1, with a possible D match to TRBD1 (5 bases). Germline CDR1 is DFQATT and CDR2 is SNEGSKA (reference sequence). Trimming pared 6 bases from V and 5 bases from J, leaving 20 bases between. The CDR3 has 16 amino acids. The CDR3 here is CSARTLEGQDNSPLHF. The CDR3 DNA follows: TGCAGTGCGAGGACTCTCGAGGGGCAGGATAATTCACCCCTCCACTTT.